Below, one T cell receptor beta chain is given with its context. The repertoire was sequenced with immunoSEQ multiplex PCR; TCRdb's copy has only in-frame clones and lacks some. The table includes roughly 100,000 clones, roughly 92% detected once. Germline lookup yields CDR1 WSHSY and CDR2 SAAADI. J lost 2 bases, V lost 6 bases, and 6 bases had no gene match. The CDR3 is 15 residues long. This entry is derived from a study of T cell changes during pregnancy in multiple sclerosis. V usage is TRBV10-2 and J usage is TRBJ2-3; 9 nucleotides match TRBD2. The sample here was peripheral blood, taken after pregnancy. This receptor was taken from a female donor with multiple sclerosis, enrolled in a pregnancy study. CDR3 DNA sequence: TGCGCCAGCAGCAAAGCGGGGGGTTACACAGATACGCAGTATTTT. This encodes CASSKAGGYTDTQYF.